The source of this TCR beta chain is a study of blood T cell repertoires in COVID-19. Participants, about 18 to 90 years old, spanned about 26 US areas. Grouping used clinical history reported by participants in a survey and questionnaire. V dropped 1 base and J dropped 0; count of bases not matched to a gene: 7. Germline-derived CDR1 and CDR2 are SGHTA and FQGTGA. The CDR3 runs 19 residues. Original handling: Reference gene primer amplification gave nucleated cell count estimates. The repertoire was sequenced with immunoSEQ multiplex PCR; TCRdb's copy has only in-frame clones and lacks some. V and J calls and clone size are copied from that table; D and trimming were computed from the DNA. Of roughly 190,000 clones in the sample, around 85% were seen once.

Material: PBMCs or T cells enriched from blood (not recorded which). This clonotype originated in a woman aged 30 to 39 who had recovered from COVID-19. The V gene is TRBV7-3, the J gene TRBJ2-1, with 12 nucleotides matching TRBD2. CDR3 DNA sequence: TGTGCCAGCAGCTTAATGGGGGGACTAGCGGGCTTCTCCTACAATGAGCAGTTCTTC. Amino acid sequence: CASSLMGGLAGFSYNEQFF.